The 31 T cell receptor beta chains below all came from one sample that was sequenced in a study of shared clonotypes between healthy human individuals. The data were produced by immunoSEQ multiplex PCR, yet TCRdb's version contains in-frame clones alone and is incomplete. Of roughly 1 million clones detected, about 75% appear once; the ten largest clones hold roughly 1.4%. Sequencing input: memory CD4+ T cells sorted from blood. Subset meaning: CD45RA-negative fraction. Receptors originate from a young man in good health.

The V call is TRBV5-4, the J call TRBJ2-6; tentatively, D is TRBD1 (6 bases). This CDR3 is built from 16 residues. CDR1 SGHNT and CDR2 YYREEE come from the germline V gene (reference sequence). V was cut by 4 bases and J by 2 bases, with 13 bases left in between. The CDR3 nucleotides read TGTGCCAGCAGCCCACCAAACAGGGCTGGGGCCAACGTCCTGACTTTC. This encodes CASSPPNRAGANVLTF.

This clone was seen once. The chain employs TRBV2 and TRBJ2-2; weak D call: TRBD1 (6 bases). CDR1 SNHLY and CDR2 FYNNEI come from the germline V gene. The CDR3 loop spans 14 amino acids. V was trimmed by 5 bases and J by 3 bases, leaving 10 bases between them. The CDR3 region has the DNA TGTGCCAGCAGTCCTCAGGGGTACACCGGGGAGCTGTTTTTT. Protein product: CASSPQGYTGELFF.

This sequence joins TRBV15 and TRBJ2-3, with D perhaps matching TRBD2 (6 bases). Germline assignment: CDR1 LNHNV and CDR2 YYDKDF (reference sequence). The CDR3 runs 15 residues. The V gene lost 7 bases and the J gene lost 2 bases, with 16 bases spanning the gap. CDR3 protein: CATTRMGLNTDTQYF. CDR3 nucleotide sequence: TGTGCCACCACCCGAATGGGACTTAACACAGATACGCAGTATTTT.

The chain uses TRBV18 and TRBJ2-1, with 10 bases identical to TRBD2. This CDR3 comprises 16 residues. CDR1 is KGHSH, CDR2 LQKENI, per germline. With 6 bases clipped from V and 9 bases from J, the junction kept 14 bases outside the gene matches. CDR3 loop: CASSLDPLAGAAEQFF. The CDR3 DNA is TGTGCCAGCTCGCTCGACCCTCTAGCGGGGGCCGCTGAGCAGTTCTTC.

The CDR3 reads CAWSVQAGGGYTF. The DNA of the CDR3 is TGTGCCTGGAGTGTACAAGCTGGTGGGGGCTACACCTTC. V usage is TRBV30 and J usage is TRBJ1-2; no clear D gene. Per the germline V gene, CDR1 is GTSNPN and CDR2 is SVGIG (reference sequence). This CDR3 is built from 13 residues. The V and J ends lost 0 bases and 8 bases respectively, with 13 bases between them.

The chain joins TRBV25-1 to TRBJ2-2; D is unresolved. Germline CDR1 and CDR2: MGHDK and SYGVNS. The CDR3 runs 16 residues. Trimming removed 3 bases at V and 1 base at J, with 12 bases between. The CDR3, as DNA: TGTGCCAGCAGTGAGCAAGTTGGTTTGAACACCGGGGAGCTGTTTTTT. It yields the protein CASSEQVGLNTGELFF.

This clone was found once. Just one base apart from a much larger clone, this may be a read error. The chain employs TRBV7-3 and TRBJ2-6; D is unclear. The V and J ends lost 1 base and 1 base respectively, with 2 bases between them. The germline V gene encodes CDR1 SGHTA and CDR2 FQGTGA. This CDR3 contains 14 residues. The CDR3 coding sequence is TGTGCCAGCAGCTTAAATTCTGGGGCCAACGTCCTGACTTTC. It translates to CASSLNSGANVLTF.

This clone was counted a few times. The chain uses TRBV6-1 and TRBJ2-7; 8 positions match TRBD1. V dropped 6 bases and J dropped 3; count of bases not matched to a gene: 4. The CDR3 has 13 residues. Germline-derived CDR1 and CDR2 are MNHNS and SASEGT. In DNA, the CDR3 is TGTGCCAGCAGGAGGGACAGGTACTACGAGCAGTACTTC. It encodes CASRRDRYYEQYF.

The V call is TRBV7-9, the J call TRBJ2-5; D remains unclear. Germline CDR1 and CDR2: SEHNR and FQNEAQ (reference sequence). V lost 3 bases, J lost 2 bases, and 7 bases lay in between. The CDR3 runs to 13 residues. CDR3 protein: CASSLGGQETQYF. The CDR3 coding sequence is TGTGCCAGCAGCTTGGGTGGGCAAGAGACCCAGTACTTC.

The V and J genes are TRBV9 and TRBJ2-7; maybe TRBD1 (6 bases). This CDR3 has 13 amino acids. In germline, CDR1 is SGDLS, CDR2 YYNGEE. V was shortened by 0 bases and J by 6 bases, with 10 bases between the two germline ends. The CDR3, as DNA: TGTGCCAGCAGCGTAGCTCAAGGGGGCGAGCAGTACTTC. This sequence encodes CASSVAQGGEQYF.

Concerning this clone itself: This is likely an artifact of a read error, given a far larger clone one base away. V is TRBV7-2 and J is TRBJ1-1, with TRBD1 matching 7 bases. CDR3 length: 14 amino acids. Looked up from germline, CDR1 is SGHTA and CDR2 is FQGNSA. CDR3 in DNA: TGTGCCAGCAGCGCCGACAGGGTAAACACTGAAGCTCTCTTT. The encoded protein is CASSADRVNTEALF. Looking up the rest from reference TRBV7-2 and TRBJ1-1 gives the full variable domain: GAGVSQSPSNKVTEKGKDVELRCDPISGHTALYWYRQSLGQGLEFLIYFQGNSAPDKSGLPSDRFSAERTGGSVSTLTIQRTQQEDSAVYLCASSADRVNTEALFGQGTRLTVV.

The CDR3 nucleotides are TGTGCCAGCAGTTTAGAGGGCAGCGCGTCAAGGTACTTC. This encodes CASSLEGSASRYF. The J gene is TRBJ2-4, the V gene TRBV27; tentative D call: TRBD2 (5 bases). Looked up from germline, CDR1 is MNHEY and CDR2 is SMNVEV (reference sequence). The V end was cut by 2 bases, the J end by 15 bases, with 17 bases between. This CDR3 region has 13 residues.

This clone was counted only a few times. The chain links TRBV29-1 to TRBJ1-1; D possibly corresponds to TRBD1 (5 bases). V lost 4 bases and J lost 8, with 14 bases in between. Germline CDR1 and CDR2: SQVTM and ANQGSEA. The CDR3 spans 12 residues. The CDR3 nucleotides read TGCAGCGTTGTTAGAGCAGGGCAGGAAGCTTTCTTT. Protein: CSVVRAGQEAFF.

This clone has just one count. CDR3 nucleotides: TGTGCCAGCAGTTTGCGGAACACCGGGGAGCTGTTTTTT. Translated, it gives CASSLRNTGELFF. This sequence joins TRBV27 and TRBJ2-2; D is unclear. The length of the CDR3 is 13 residues. The germline V gene has CDR1 MNHEY and CDR2 SMNVEV (reference sequence). V was shortened by 3 bases and J by 1 base, with 3 bases between the two germline ends.

This clone was detected once. This sample includes further DNA sequences coding for the same CDR3. The gene calls are TRBV9 and TRBJ1-1; no firm D call. The CDR3 extends over 15 amino acids. The germline CDR1 and CDR2 sequences are SGDLS and YYNGEE. Deletions cut 0 bases from V and 0 bases from J, with 9 bases between. The CDR3 spells CASSVGAGMNTEAFF. CDR3 sequence (DNA): TGTGCCAGCAGCGTAGGGGCCGGGATGAACACTGAAGCTTTCTTT.

This chain connects TRBV6-1 to TRBJ1-2, with TRBD1 as a possible D gene (5 bases). CDR1 is MNHNS and CDR2 is SASEGT in the germline V gene. V was shortened by 2 bases and J by 8 bases, with 9 bases between the two germline ends. The CDR3 runs 12 residues. The CDR3 DNA is TGTGCCAGCAGTGAACCAGGGTCCGGCTACACCTTC. Encoded protein: CASSEPGSGYTF.

V and J are TRBV28 and TRBJ2-4; TRBD1 aligns across 7 bases. Looked up from germline, CDR1 is MDHEN and CDR2 is SYDVKM. Trimming cost V 6 bases and J 0 bases; bases outside gene matches: 8. The CDR3 length is 16 residues. CDR3 coding DNA: TGTGCCAGCAGCGGACAGGACATTCTAGCCAAAAACATTCAGTACTTC. Amino acids: CASSGQDILAKNIQYF.

The V call is TRBV5-1, the J call TRBJ1-1; D possibly corresponds to TRBD1 (5 bases). Per germline, CDR1 SGHRS and CDR2 YFSETQ. The CDR3 spans 14 residues. V was clipped by 4 bases and J by 4 bases, with 14 bases between them. This chain's CDR3 is CASSPQGGSTEAFF. The CDR3 DNA reads TGCGCCAGCAGCCCGCAGGGAGGGAGCACTGAAGCTTTCTTT. The full variable domain, completed using reference TRBV5-1 and TRBJ1-1, is KAGVTQTPRYLIKTRGQQVTLSCSPISGHRSVSWYQQTPGQGLQFLFEYFSETQRNKGNFPGRFSGRQFSNSRSEMNVSTLELGDSALYLCASSPQGGSTEAFFGQGTRLTVV.

As for this clone: Other nucleotide sequences in the sample specify the same CDR3. The V and J genes are TRBV7-9 and TRBJ2-3; D is ambiguous. There are 12 residues in the CDR3. Germline V gene lookup returns CDR1 SEHNR and CDR2 FQNEAQ (reference sequence). Trimming removed 0 bases at V and 5 bases at J, with 3 bases between. Here the CDR3 DNA reads TGTGCCAGCAGCTTAGCCGTAGATACGCAGTATTTT. Protein sequence: CASSLAVDTQYF.

The gene calls are TRBV10-3 and TRBJ1-2, with D hard to call. Trimming removed 3 bases from V and 8 bases from J, with 16 bases in between. The CDR3 spans 14 residues. CDR1 and CDR2 from the germline V gene are ENHRY and SYGVKD. CDR3 in amino acids: CAISEDFGVWGYTF. CDR3 sequence (DNA): TGTGCCATCAGTGAAGACTTTGGGGTTTGGGGCTACACCTTC.

The V and J genes are TRBV7-9 and TRBJ2-7; 12 positions agree with TRBD2. Germline V gene sequence: CDR1 SEHNR, CDR2 FQNEAQ (reference sequence). The CDR3 loop spans 15 amino acids. V lost 5 bases to trimming and J lost 7 bases; unmatched junction nucleotides: 9. The CDR3 DNA follows: TGTGCCAGCAGCCCAGGGACTAGCGGGCTCCGGGAGCAGTACTTC. Its protein is CASSPGTSGLREQYF.

This rearrangement joins TRBV5-4 to TRBJ2-6, with TRBD1 matching 8 bases. V lost 5 bases to trimming and J lost 1 base; unmatched junction nucleotides: 8. This CDR3 contains 17 residues. The germline gives CDR1 SGHNT, CDR2 YYREEE (reference sequence). CDR3 coding DNA: TGTGCCAGCAGGCGTCAGGGGGCCCTATCTGGGGCCAACGTCCTGACTTTC. It codes for CASRRQGALSGANVLTF.

This chain uses TRBV30 with TRBJ2-2; 14 bases are shared with TRBD2. Germline values: CDR1 GTSNPN, CDR2 SVGIG (reference sequence). The CDR3 is 15 residues long. Germline trimming cut 6 bases from V and 6 bases from J; bases unmatched to any gene: 6. The chain's CDR3 is CACPRLAGGPGELFF. The CDR3 region has the DNA TGTGCCTGTCCCCGACTAGCGGGGGGGCCCGGGGAGCTGTTTTTT.

The chain is built from TRBV9 and TRBJ2-5; D assignment may be TRBD1 or TRBD2 (5 bases each). The germline V gene encodes CDR1 SGDLS and CDR2 YYNGEE. This CDR3 region has 15 residues. The ends were cut back, 4 bases at V and 2 bases at J, with 15 bases in the middle. CDR3 loop: CASSLSEGPQETQYF. The DNA of the CDR3 is TGTGCCAGCAGCCTCAGTGAGGGACCGCAAGAGACCCAGTACTTC.

This rearrangement joins TRBV5-1 to TRBJ2-5; 8 bases map to TRBD2. Germline V lookup: CDR1 SGHRS, CDR2 YFSETQ. The CDR3 is 15 amino acids. With 0 bases clipped from V and 4 bases from J, the junction kept 5 bases outside the gene matches. The CDR3 spells CASSLERGPPETQYF. The CDR3 DNA reads TGCGCCAGCAGCTTGGAGCGGGGGCCCCCAGAGACCCAGTACTTC.

The J gene is TRBJ1-1, the V gene TRBV19; D uncertain. The CDR3 consists of 14 residues. V was cut by 7 bases and J by 0 bases, with 12 bases left in between. Looked up from germline, CDR1 is LNHDA and CDR2 is SQIVND (reference sequence). The CDR3: CASKPAELNTEAFF. The CDR3 nucleotides read TGTGCCAGTAAGCCGGCAGAATTGAACACTGAAGCTTTCTTT.

The rearrangement joins TRBV2 to TRBJ2-3, with 8 bases lining up with TRBD2. From germline, CDR1 is SNHLY and CDR2 FYNNEI. Trimming took 3 bases from V and 6 from J; bases not matched to a gene: 8. This CDR3 contains 15 residues. CDR3 bases: TGTGCCAGCAGTGAGACCGGGACTAGGTACGATACGCAGTATTTT. It codes for CASSETGTRYDTQYF.

V is TRBV6-6 and J is TRBJ2-2, with D possibly matching TRBD1 (6 bases). The CDR3 length is 13 residues. Germline CDR1 reads MNHNY; CDR2 reads SVGAGI (reference sequence). Deletions cut 5 bases from V and 4 bases from J, with 8 bases between. The CDR3 bases are TGTGCCAGCAGTCGAGGGGGCACCGGGGAGCTGTTTTTT. Amino acid sequence: CASSRGGTGELFF.

This chain uses TRBV19 with TRBJ1-3; D gene uncertain. Germline loops: CDR1 LNHDA, CDR2 SQIVND (reference sequence). The CDR3 consists of 16 residues. Trimming took off 4 bases at V and 1 base at J, with 14 bases between the two ends. The CDR3 coding sequence is TGTGCCAGTAGTACCCTACTACCACTTTCTGGAAACACCATATATTTT. Its translation is CASSTLLPLSGNTIYF. Based on the CDR3 plus reference TRBV19 and TRBJ1-3, the full variable domain is DGGITQSPKYLFRKEGQNVTLSCEQNLNHDAMYWYRQDPGQGLRLIYYSQIVNDFQKGDIAEGYSVSREKKESFPLTVTSAQKNPTAFYLCASSTLLPLSGNTIYFGEGSWLTVV.

This rearrangement joins TRBV7-2 to TRBJ2-2; 7 bases fit TRBD2. This CDR3 region has 16 residues. Per germline, CDR1 SGHTA and CDR2 FQGNSA. V shed 2 bases, J shed 1 base, and the junction held 4 bases outside the gene matches. The CDR3 spells CASSLNGRLNTGELFF. The CDR3 DNA is TGTGCCAGCAGCTTAAACGGGAGGCTGAACACCGGGGAGCTGTTTTTT.

The CDR3: CASSLYRGQYEQYF. The CDR3 DNA is TGTGCCAGCAGCTTATACAGGGGGCAGTACGAGCAGTACTTC. The V gene is TRBV7-2, the J gene TRBJ2-7; 9 bases are shared with TRBD1. Trimming removed 2 bases from V and 4 bases from J; junction bases left unmatched: 3. The germline CDR1 and CDR2 sequences are SGHTA and FQGNSA. This CDR3 contains 14 residues.